This T cell receptor beta chain was captured in a study of Ad26.COV2.S vaccination and SARS-CoV-2 variants. Assay used: immunoSEQ multiplex PCR; TCRdb lists only in-frame clones, some missing. The sample shows 250,000 to 300,000 clones, about 90% of them seen only once. Noted treatment: around 19 received Ad26.COV2.S at low or high dose, single or two shots; several received placebo; per-sample allocation not given. Repertoires come from day 63 after the first vaccine or placebo injection. The sequence came from a person aged 18-65 years who received the Ad26.COV2.S COVID-19 vaccine or a placebo. The starting material was peripheral blood, obtained in a trial of Ad26.COV2.S vaccine versus placebo.

For the CDR3, the DNA is TGTGCCAGCAGCTTCGCGCGGGGGAGCACAGATACGCAGTATTTT. Amino acid sequence: CASSFARGSTDTQYF. The chain links TRBV7-2 to TRBJ2-3; 7 bases agree with TRBD2. CDR3 length equals 15 residues. Germline V gene sequence: CDR1 SGHTA, CDR2 FQGNSA. V shed 3 bases, J shed 0 bases, and the junction held 3 bases outside the gene matches.